The 25 T cell receptor beta chains below all came from one sample that was sequenced in a study of blood T cell repertoires in COVID-19. TCRdb's table, derived via immunoSEQ multiplex PCR, lists solely in-frame clones and lacks some. The sample lists a few hundred thousand clones, approximately 90% seen once, with 5.5% to 7% in the top ten. The sample consisted of PBMCs or T cells enriched from blood (not recorded which). The receptors derive from a woman aged 25 to 39 who had recovered from COVID-19.

This chain uses TRBV19 with TRBJ1-3; D ambiguous. The CDR3 is made up of 14 amino acids. Germline loops: CDR1 LNHDA, CDR2 SQIVND (reference sequence). V was cut by 4 bases and J by 0 bases, with 7 bases left in between. The CDR3 DNA is TGTGCCAGTAGTACCGGGATCTCTGGAAACACCATATATTTT. Encoded protein: CASSTGISGNTIYF.

This sequence joins TRBV13 and TRBJ1-3; D is unclear. Deletions cut 4 bases from V and 2 bases from J, with 6 bases between. Germline CDR1 and CDR2: PRHDT and FYEKMQ (reference sequence). The CDR3 runs to 13 residues. CDR3 region: CASSSTAGNTIYF. CDR3 sequence (DNA): TGTGCCAGCAGCTCGACTGCTGGAAACACCATATATTTT.

The V gene is TRBV5-1, the J gene TRBJ1-2, with 8 bases matching TRBD1. The trim removed 3 bases at V and 1 base at J, leaving 5 bases unmatched. The CDR3 loop spans 15 amino acids. Germline lookup yields CDR1 SGHRS and CDR2 YFSETQ. The CDR3, as DNA: TGCGCCAGCAGCTCCCAGGGGGCGGGTAACTATGGCTACACCTTC. Translating gives CASSSQGAGNYGYTF.

This chain uses TRBV7-2 with TRBJ1-1; the D is unclear. Germline V gene lookup returns CDR1 SGHTA and CDR2 FQGNSA. This CDR3 region has 13 residues. Trimming took 2 bases from V and 8 from J, leaving 12 bases between them. DNA of the CDR3: TGTGCCAGCAGCTTAATCGGCGGGCGGGAAGCTTTCTTT. It encodes CASSLIGGREAFF.

The V gene is TRBV20-1, the J gene TRBJ2-4; TRBD1 matches at 8 bases. The ends lost 3 bases at V and 7 bases at J; junction bases unmatched: 5. Looked up from germline, CDR1 is DFQATT and CDR2 is SNEGSKA (reference sequence). The CDR3 covers 13 residues. CDR3 nucleotide sequence: TGCAGTGCTAGTCGGACAGGGACGAACATTCAGTACTTC. Protein: CSASRTGTNIQYF.

CDR3 loop: CASSPTRQDTDTQYF. CDR3 nucleotides: TGCGCCAGCAGCCCAACAAGACAGGACACAGATACGCAGTATTTT. This chain links TRBV4-1 with TRBJ2-3, with D tentatively TRBD1 (6 bases). V lost 4 bases, J lost 2 bases, and 13 bases lay in between. The CDR3 contains 15 residues. Germline V gives CDR1 MGHRA, CDR2 YSYEKL.

The chain employs TRBV18 and TRBJ1-1; D is unresolved. The CDR3 has 14 amino acids. Per germline, CDR1 KGHSH and CDR2 LQKENI. Trimming took off 4 bases at V and 0 bases at J, with 9 bases between the two ends. Written as DNA, the CDR3 is TGTGCCAGCTCACTACAGAACATGAACACTGAAGCTTTCTTT. Amino acid sequence: CASSLQNMNTEAFF.

This clone occurred a few times. The J gene is TRBJ1-6, the V gene TRBV4-1, with D unresolved. The CDR3 loop spans 17 amino acids. Germline CDR1 reads MGHRA; CDR2 reads YSYEKL. V was cut by 0 bases and J by 5 bases, with 14 bases left in between. DNA of the CDR3: TGCGCCAGCAGCCAAGATCGAGGGTTTGGGCATAATTCACCCCTCCACTTT. Residues: CASSQDRGFGHNSPLHF.

The chain links TRBV6-5 to TRBJ1-1, with 7 bases fitting TRBD1. The ends lost 10 bases at V and 6 bases at J; junction bases unmatched: 11. The CDR3 covers 13 residues. CDR1 is MNHEY and CDR2 is SVGAGI in the germline V gene. CDR3 region: CATTEQGSAEAFF. CDR3 nucleotides: TGTGCCACAACAGAACAGGGGAGCGCTGAAGCTTTCTTT.

Comments on this clone: The sample holds other DNA sequences that translate to the same CDR3. The chain uses TRBV6-2 or TRBV6-3 and TRBJ1-2, with 8 nucleotides matching TRBD1. J was trimmed by 8 bases and V by 3 bases; bases with no gene match: 8. CDR3 length: 14 residues. Looked up from germline, CDR1 is MNHEY and CDR2 is SVGEGT. CDR3 in DNA: TGTGCCAGCAGTTATTCAGGACAGGGTACCGGCTACACCTTC. Amino acids: CASSYSGQGTGYTF.

On this clone itself: Other DNA sequences in this specimen translate into the identical CDR3. The chain employs TRBV18 and TRBJ1-2; 9 bases are shared with TRBD1. The V gene end was trimmed by 4 bases and the J gene end by 4 bases; junction bases not matched to a gene: 4. Germline CDR1 reads KGHSH; CDR2 reads LQKENI. This CDR3 region has 14 residues. Here the CDR3 reads CASSQDRGGYGYTF. The CDR3 DNA follows: TGTGCCAGCTCACAGGACAGGGGAGGCTATGGCTACACCTTC.

This chain joins TRBV9 and TRBJ1-6; D remains ambiguous. CDR1 is SGDLS, CDR2 YYNGEE, per germline. CDR3 length: 13 amino acids. Trimming stripped 2 bases from V and 6 bases from J, with 6 bases between. Here the CDR3 reads CASSVESNSPLHF. CDR3 bases: TGTGCCAGCAGCGTCGAGTCTAATTCACCCCTCCACTTT.

V is TRBV19 and J is TRBJ2-1; D call uncertain. CDR3 length: 14 amino acids. Germline V gives CDR1 LNHDA, CDR2 SQIVND (reference sequence). V was trimmed by 5 bases and J by 4 bases, leaving 12 bases between them. The CDR3: CASSVQHQYNEQFF. In DNA, the CDR3 is TGTGCCAGTAGTGTACAGCATCAATACAATGAGCAGTTCTTC.

This chain uses TRBV19 with TRBJ1-3; the D is unclear. CDR1 and CDR2 from the germline V gene are LNHDA and SQIVND (reference sequence). The CDR3 spans 14 residues. V was trimmed by 3 bases and J by 4 bases, leaving 10 bases between them. DNA of the CDR3: TGTGCCAGTAGTATCGGTAACGGGGGAAACACCATATATTTT. As protein: CASSIGNGGNTIYF.

This chain connects TRBV2 to TRBJ2-1, with a tentative D call TRBD1 (6 bases). The CDR3 sequence is 11 residues long. Trimming pared 8 bases from V and 5 bases from J, leaving 7 bases between. CDR1 and CDR2 from the germline V gene are SNHLY and FYNNEI. The CDR3 region has the DNA TGTGCCAGCGGACAGCACAATGAGCAGTTCTTC. Protein: CASGQHNEQFF.

This chain joins TRBV29-1 and TRBJ1-1; D is uncertain. The CDR3 has 13 amino acids. Germline values: CDR1 SQVTM, CDR2 ANQGSEA. The germline V and J ends were trimmed by 7 bases and 1 base, with 13 bases remaining between them. DNA for the CDR3: TGCAGCGGATCTCGGGGTTCGAACACTGAAGCTTTCTTT. Translation: CSGSRGSNTEAFF.

This chain connects TRBV29-1 to TRBJ2-6, with D maybe TRBD2 (6 bases). Germline CDR1 is SQVTM and CDR2 is ANQGSEA. Trimming removed 6 bases at V and 4 bases at J, with 16 bases between. The CDR3 runs 15 residues. CDR3 protein: CSVPGRDAGANVLTF. CDR3 sequence (DNA): TGCAGCGTCCCAGGGCGGGACGCGGGGGCCAACGTCCTGACTTTC.

This chain uses TRBV6-2 or TRBV6-3 with TRBJ1-5; 7 bases fit TRBD1. V lost 5 bases and J lost 0; bases outside the gene matches: 4. The CDR3 is 15 amino acids. Germline CDR1 reads MNHEY; CDR2 reads SVGEGT. CDR3: CASSLDRASNQPQHF. CDR3 DNA: TGTGCCAGCAGTCTCGACAGGGCTAGCAATCAGCCCCAGCATTTT.

This sequence joins TRBV2 and TRBJ2-3; D is possibly TRBD1 (6 bases). V lost 11 bases to trimming and J lost 6 bases, with 18 bases between them. Germline V gene data show CDR1 as SNHLY and CDR2 as FYNNEI. This CDR3 spans 13 amino acids. CDR3 protein: CARGGQRADTQYF. In DNA form, the CDR3 reads TGTGCCCGAGGGGGTCAACGGGCGGATACGCAGTATTTT.

The chain joins TRBV5-5 to TRBJ1-1; D may be TRBD1 (5 bases). In germline, CDR1 is SGHKS, CDR2 YYEKEE (reference sequence). This CDR3 is 15 amino acids long. V lost 0 bases and J lost 1, with 10 bases in between. CDR3 amino acids: CASSLVPGGNTEAFF. The CDR3 DNA reads TGTGCCAGCAGCTTGGTCCCCGGGGGGAACACTGAAGCTTTCTTT.

The chain links TRBV19 to TRBJ2-1, with TRBD2 matching over 7 bases. The CDR3 is 14 amino acids. Per the germline V gene, CDR1 is LNHDA and CDR2 is SQIVND (reference sequence). The V segment lost 4 bases and the J segment 7 bases; nucleotides outside the gene matches: 7. The CDR3, as DNA: TGTGCCAGTAGTAGGGGGGGGAATCTAAATGAGCAGTTCTTC. Its protein is CASSRGGNLNEQFF. Based on the CDR3 plus reference TRBV19 and TRBJ2-1, the full variable domain is DGGITQSPKYLFRKEGQNVTLSCEQNLNHDAMYWYRQDPGQGLRLIYYSQIVNDFQKGDIAEGYSVSREKKESFPLTVTSAQKNPTAFYLCASSRGGNLNEQFFGPGTRLTVL.

The chain joins TRBV5-4 to TRBJ1-6; D is possibly TRBD1 (6 bases). The length of the CDR3 is 14 residues. The V gene's germline CDR1 is SGHNT and CDR2 YYREEE (reference sequence). V was shortened by 4 bases and J by 10 bases, with 15 bases between the two germline ends. In DNA, the CDR3 is TGTGCCAGCAGCCTACAGGGCGGTGGGTCACCCCTCCACTTT. Its protein product is CASSLQGGGSPLHF. The full variable domain, rest sourced from reference TRBV5-4 and TRBJ1-6, is ETGVTQSPTHLIKTRGQQVTLRCSSQSGHNTVSWYQQALGQGPQFIFQYYREEENGRGNFPPRFSGLQFPNYSSELNVNALELDDSALYLCASSLQGGGSPLHFGNGTRLTVT.

The rearrangement uses TRBV19 and TRBJ1-3; 7 positions agree with TRBD1. Per germline, CDR1 LNHDA and CDR2 SQIVND (reference sequence). The CDR3 contains 16 residues. J was trimmed by 0 bases and V by 4 bases; bases with no gene match: 6. The CDR3 DNA is TGTGCCAGTAGTACCTGGACAGGACCCTCTGGAAACACCATATATTTT. Its protein product is CASSTWTGPSGNTIYF.

CDR3 sequence reads: CASSDSGLNDEQFF. CDR3 sequence (DNA): TGTGCCAGCAGCGATTCGGGACTAAACGATGAGCAGTTCTTC. The rearrangement links TRBV13 to TRBJ2-1; TRBD2 matches at 7 bases. J was trimmed by 8 bases and V by 5 bases; bases with no gene match: 9. In germline, CDR1 is PRHDT, CDR2 FYEKMQ (reference sequence). This CDR3 has 14 amino acids.

The chain carries TRBV7-2 and TRBJ2-5, with D unclear. The V end lost 5 bases, the J end lost 5 bases, and 18 bases lay between the germline ends. The CDR3 is 15 residues long. Germline V CDR1 and CDR2: SGHTA, FQGNSA. The CDR3 region has the DNA TGTGCCAGCAGCCCCAGGCCCATTTCGAGTGAGACCCAGTACTTC. Translating it yields CASSPRPISSETQYF.